This T cell receptor (beta chain) is drawn from a study of T cell repertoires in cytomegalovirus infection. At the level of the study: It can be stated that public TCR beta signatures indicated CMV infection as well as a matching HLA type.

This CDR3 region has 11 residues. Germline assignment: CDR1 MNHNS and CDR2 SASEGT. V shed 4 bases and J shed 8 bases, with 8 bases lying between them. Study-wide results and limits: The ex vivo response was dominated by HLA-C-restricted CMV-specific TCR beta clonotypes. Of the TCR beta families, the public ones yielded a cumulative frequency that identified carriers of CMV plus the relevant HLA.

Via MiXCR, TCRdb re-called the reads, giving one row per CDR3 protein. The sample yields about 130,000 distinct CDR3 sequences, around 25% seen once. This clonotype came up a few times. Its antigen is still unknown. Material: PBMCs, sequenced either directly or after in vitro stimulation (not recorded which). The TCR sequence derives from a human donor in good health (CMV status not recorded). Some clones in this sample may be carry-over from other donors' samples. V is TRBV6-1 and J is TRBJ1-2, with D uncertain. CDR3 loop: CASSGQKGYTF. The CDR3 DNA follows: TGTGCCAGCAGTGGACAAAAAGGCTACACCTTC.